Listed here are 32 T cell receptor beta chains from one sample, sequenced in a study of cytomegalovirus exposure and HLA in healthy donors. The primer mix had 60 Vbeta and 13 Jbeta primers. TCRdb's table, derived via immunoSEQ multiplex PCR, lists solely in-frame clones and lacks some. Of about 130,000 clones in the sample, 65% to 90% are singletons; the top ten hold roughly 1.2%. The sequencing sample was made of PBMCs. These receptors were taken from a girl aged 2 to 10 in good health and CMV-seronegative.

This chain connects TRBV5-1 to TRBJ2-1, with TRBD2 identical over 13 bases. CDR1 is SGHRS and CDR2 is YFSETQ in the germline V gene. The V gene end was trimmed by 0 bases and the J gene end by 9 bases; junction bases not matched to a gene: 3. This CDR3 has 15 amino acids. In nucleotides, the CDR3 is TGCGCCAGCAGCTTGGAACTAGCGGGAGGGGGTGAGCAGTTCTTC. Translated, it gives CASSLELAGGGEQFF. Filled out from reference TRBV5-1 and TRBJ2-1, the complete variable domain reads KAGVTQTPRYLIKTRGQQVTLSCSPISGHRSVSWYQQTPGQGLQFLFEYFSETQRNKGNFPGRFSGRQFSNSRSEMNVSTLELGDSALYLCASSLELAGGGEQFFGPGTRLTVL.

The chain employs TRBV30 and TRBJ2-7; no firm D call. Trimming stripped 0 bases from V and 3 bases from J, with 18 bases between. The CDR3 sequence is 16 residues long. Germline lookup yields CDR1 GTSNPN and CDR2 SVGIG (reference sequence). The CDR3 reads CAWSVTGIVLDYEQYF. In DNA, the CDR3 is TGTGCCTGGAGTGTCACGGGTATCGTTCTGGACTACGAGCAGTACTTC.

The chain is built from TRBV10-1 and TRBJ2-2; 10 nucleotides line up with TRBD1. The V and J ends lost 5 bases and 0 bases, in that order; junction bases with no gene match: 12. This CDR3 region has 19 residues. Germline CDR1 WNHNN, CDR2 SYGVQD (reference sequence). The CDR3 nucleotides read TGCGCCAGCAGTACCGGGACAGGGGTTGAGAGGGCGAACACCGGGGAGCTGTTTTTT. Protein sequence: CASSTGTGVERANTGELFF.

The chain carries TRBV2 and TRBJ2-3, with a tentative D call TRBD2 (6 bases). Deletions cut 0 bases from V and 2 bases from J, with 12 bases between. Germline V gene lookup returns CDR1 SNHLY and CDR2 FYNNEI. This CDR3 has 16 residues. The CDR3 is CASSEAPGLITDTQYF. The DNA of the CDR3 is TGTGCCAGCAGTGAAGCTCCGGGACTTATCACAGATACGCAGTATTTT.

The CDR3 reads CASSLWASGGVYEQYF. CDR3 sequence (DNA): TGTGCCAGCAGCTTATGGGCTAGCGGGGGGGTATACGAGCAGTACTTC. J is TRBJ2-7 and V is TRBV7-2; 12 bases match TRBD2. The CDR3 extends over 16 amino acids. Per germline, CDR1 SGHTA and CDR2 FQGNSA. V gave up 2 bases and J gave up 4 bases; unmatched junction bases: 6.

The chain carries TRBV5-1 and TRBJ1-2, with a possible D match to TRBD1 (5 bases). The CDR3 consists of 16 residues. The V gene lost 3 bases and the J gene lost 4 bases, with 19 bases spanning the gap. Germline lookup yields CDR1 SGHRS and CDR2 YFSETQ. CDR3 DNA: TGCGCCAGCAGCTACCGATCCTTGACAGATAGCTATGGCTACACCTTC. This sequence encodes CASSYRSLTDSYGYTF.

The chain links TRBV14 to TRBJ1-1; the D is unclear. V was shortened by 1 base and J by 5 bases, with 14 bases between the two germline ends. CDR1 and CDR2 (germline): SGHDN, FVKESK. The CDR3 sequence is 15 residues long. In DNA, the CDR3 is TGTGCCAGCAGCCAAGGAAAGCCCACCCTAACTGAAGCTTTCTTT. Residues: CASSQGKPTLTEAFF.

This chain joins TRBV4-2 and TRBJ2-5; D may be TRBD1 (7 bases). Judging by the DNA end, TRBJ2-7 fits better; the J call may be wrong. The CDR3 is 16 amino acids. In germline, CDR1 is LGHNA, CDR2 YNFKEQ. In nucleotides, the CDR3 is TGTGCCAGCAGCCAAGACCCAGGGGGAGGCTCCTACGAGCAGTACTTC. This translates into CASSQDPGGGSYEQYF.

The V gene is TRBV5-4, the J gene TRBJ2-3; 12 nucleotides align to TRBD2. Germline lookup yields CDR1 SGHNT and CDR2 YYREEE (reference sequence). V trimming: 2 bases; J trimming: 5 bases; junction bases outside the gene matches: 12. This CDR3 is built from 18 residues. The CDR3: CASSFAGRLAGVKDTQYF. Here the CDR3 DNA reads TGTGCCAGCAGCTTCGCAGGGAGACTAGCGGGAGTAAAAGATACGCAGTATTTT.

The rearrangement joins TRBV5-1 to TRBJ1-1, with 10 bases that match TRBD1. The CDR3 contains 14 residues. CDR1 is SGHRS and CDR2 is YFSETQ in the germline V gene. The V and J ends lost 1 base and 7 bases, in that order; junction bases with no gene match: 4. The chain's CDR3 is CASSLRQGAVEAFF. The CDR3 region has the DNA TGCGCCAGCAGCTTGAGACAGGGGGCGGTTGAAGCTTTCTTT. The full variable domain, its missing parts supplied by reference TRBV5-1 and TRBJ1-1, is KAGVTQTPRYLIKTRGQQVTLSCSPISGHRSVSWYQQTPGQGLQFLFEYFSETQRNKGNFPGRFSGRQFSNSRSEMNVSTLELGDSALYLCASSLRQGAVEAFFGQGTRLTVV.

This chain links TRBV7-2 with TRBJ2-7; 11 bases align to TRBD2. The germline V gene has CDR1 SGHTA and CDR2 FQGNSA. V was pared by 1 base and J by 3 bases, with 5 bases of the junction left unmatched. The CDR3 loop spans 16 amino acids. Here the CDR3 reads CASSLVGLAGGYEQYF. The CDR3 nucleotides read TGTGCCAGCAGCTTAGTAGGCCTAGCGGGAGGCTACGAGCAGTACTTC.

The CDR3 loop is CASSHPGQGPEAFF. CDR3 nucleotide sequence: TGCGCCAGCAGCCACCCGGGACAGGGACCTGAAGCTTTCTTT. The rearrangement links TRBV4-1 to TRBJ1-1; 9 bases are a match to TRBD1. The CDR3 has 14 residues. After removal of 3 bases from V and 6 bases from J, the junction contained 5 bases not matched to a gene. Germline-derived CDR1 and CDR2 are MGHRA and YSYEKL.

The rearrangement uses TRBV10-2 and TRBJ2-2; 8 nucleotides align to TRBD2. Germline CDR1 and CDR2: WSHSY and SAAADI. The CDR3 spans 14 residues. With 8 bases clipped from V and 5 bases from J, the junction kept 7 bases outside the gene matches. CDR3 sequence: CASLLSGATGELFF. In DNA form, the CDR3 reads TGCGCCAGCCTTCTTAGCGGGGCTACCGGGGAGCTGTTTTTT.

This clone has a single count. The J gene is TRBJ2-6, the V gene TRBV4-2, with a tentative D call TRBD2 (5 bases). V was pared by 4 bases and J by 3 bases, with 13 bases between. Germline assignment: CDR1 LGHNA and CDR2 YNFKEQ. The CDR3 contains 16 residues. CDR3: CASSRSSGSGANVLTF. CDR3 sequence (DNA): TGTGCCAGCAGCCGATCCTCGGGGAGTGGGGCCAACGTCCTGACTTTC.

The V and J genes are TRBV27 and TRBJ2-5, with 15 bases identical to TRBD2. Germline V lookup: CDR1 MNHEY, CDR2 SMNVEV (reference sequence). Losses at the gene ends were 5 bases for V and 4 bases for J; bases not matched to a gene: 5. The CDR3 has 16 residues. CDR3 sequence reads: CASSPGLAGGPETQYF. CDR3 coding DNA: TGTGCCAGCAGTCCCGGACTAGCGGGGGGGCCAGAGACCCAGTACTTC.

The chain employs TRBV19 and TRBJ1-2; possibly TRBD1 for D (5 bases). CDR1 is LNHDA, CDR2 SQIVND, per germline (reference sequence). V was clipped by 8 bases and J by 0 bases, with 13 bases between them. The CDR3 length is 14 residues. The CDR3 here is CASRRDLANYGYTF. The CDR3 nucleotides read TGTGCCAGTCGCCGGGACTTAGCTAACTATGGCTACACCTTC.

The V and J genes are TRBV7-2 and TRBJ2-7; 10 nucleotides align to TRBD2. Germline CDR1 is SGHTA and CDR2 is FQGNSA. The CDR3 runs to 15 residues. J gave up 7 bases and V 5 bases, and 11 bases lay outside the gene matches. The CDR3 here is CASSHTSGGAGEQYF. CDR3 DNA sequence: TGTGCCAGCAGCCATACCAGCGGGGGGGCTGGGGAGCAGTACTTC.

The V call is TRBV6-6, the J call TRBJ1-3; D is possibly TRBD1 (5 bases). Per germline, CDR1 MNHNY and CDR2 SVGAGI (reference sequence). This CDR3 contains 15 residues. V lost 2 bases and J lost 3, with 11 bases in between. This CDR3 is CASSYQGLNGNTIYF. The CDR3 DNA sequence: TGTGCCAGCAGTTACCAGGGCTTAAATGGAAACACCATATATTTT.

The chain joins TRBV6-6 to TRBJ1-4, with D maybe TRBD1 (6 bases). The ends were cut back, 5 bases at V and 7 bases at J, with 14 bases in the middle. The CDR3 sequence is 14 residues long. Germline V gives CDR1 MNHNY, CDR2 SVGAGI (reference sequence). CDR3 residues: CASSNMGAGEKLFF. The CDR3 DNA reads as TGTGCCAGCAGTAATATGGGGGCGGGTGAAAAACTGTTTTTT.

V usage is TRBV12-5 and J usage is TRBJ2-1; D is perhaps TRBD1 (5 bases). This CDR3 comprises 14 residues. Per germline, CDR1 LGHNT and CDR2 FRNRAP. V was pared by 0 bases and J by 15 bases, with 18 bases between. This chain's CDR3 is CASGLVRTLPRVFF. As DNA, the CDR3 is TGTGCTAGTGGTTTGGTACGGACCTTACCCAGGGTGTTCTTC.

The chain combines TRBV7-2 with TRBJ1-6; 7 bases line up with TRBD1. CDR1 is SGHTA, CDR2 FQGNSA, per germline. This CDR3 has 12 amino acids. V lost 7 bases, J lost 9 bases, and 3 bases stayed unmatched. In nucleotides, the CDR3 is TGTGCCAGCAACAGACAGGGTTCACCCCTCCACTTT. Translating it yields CASNRQGSPLHF. The variable domain in full, completed from reference TRBV7-2 and TRBJ1-6, reads GAGVSQSPSNKVTEKGKDVELRCDPISGHTALYWYRQSLGQGLEFLIYFQGNSAPDKSGLPSDRFSAERTGGSVSTLTIQRTQQEDSAVYLCASNRQGSPLHFGNGTRLTVT.

This chain uses TRBV28 with TRBJ2-5; 8 bases agree with TRBD1. Trimming cost V 9 bases and J 5 bases; bases outside gene matches: 17. The germline gives CDR1 MDHEN, CDR2 SYDVKM. CDR3 length: 16 amino acids. This CDR3 reads CASTIPGQGRTETQYF. The DNA of the CDR3 is TGTGCCAGTACCATCCCCGGACAGGGTAGGACCGAGACCCAGTACTTC.

J is TRBJ1-5 and V is TRBV23-1, with D unclear. TRBV23-1 is known as an ORF, though its function is uncertain. The CDR3 sequence is 18 residues long. With 1 base removed from V and 7 bases from J, the gap between germline ends came to 23 bases. Here the CDR3 reads CASSQCPVAGNEDQPQHF. CDR3 in DNA: TGCGCCAGCAGTCAATGCCCTGTAGCGGGGAACGAAGACCAGCCCCAGCATTTT.

The rearrangement uses TRBV6-5 and TRBJ2-7, with no clear D. V dropped 6 bases and J dropped 5 bases, with 17 bases sitting between them. This CDR3 spans 14 amino acids. Germline V gene data show CDR1 as MNHEY and CDR2 as SVGAGI. The CDR3 loop is CASRPKSSEDEQYF. The CDR3 DNA reads as TGTGCCAGCAGGCCGAAATCCTCAGAAGACGAGCAGTACTTC.

The V gene is TRBV28, the J gene TRBJ1-2; weak D call: TRBD1 (6 bases). Germline assignment: CDR1 MDHEN and CDR2 SYDVKM. The CDR3 is 13 amino acids. Trimming pared 5 bases from V and 5 bases from J, leaving 12 bases between. CDR3 nucleotide sequence: TGTGCCAGCAGTGCGGACAGAAATTATGGCTACACCTTC. Translation: CASSADRNYGYTF.

V and J are TRBV15 and TRBJ2-1; 11 bases line up with TRBD2. The J segment lost 6 bases and the V segment lost 5 bases, leaving 6 bases of the junction unmatched. CDR3 length: 15 amino acids. Germline lookup yields CDR1 LNHNV and CDR2 YYDKDF (reference sequence). The CDR3 reads CATSRTSGPANEQFF. CDR3 in DNA: TGTGCCACCAGCCGGACTAGCGGGCCTGCCAATGAGCAGTTCTTC.

The chain uses TRBV7-2 and TRBJ1-1; D gene uncertain. The CDR3 consists of 15 residues. Looked up from germline, CDR1 is SGHTA and CDR2 is FQGNSA. V gave up 3 bases and J gave up 11 bases, with 22 bases separating them. CDR3 DNA sequence: TGTGCCAGCAGCTTGGTTCCGGTCGGGGTGTGGGATGCTTTCTTT. Translation gives CASSLVPVGVWDAFF.

This chain joins TRBV28 and TRBJ2-2; D perhaps matches TRBD1 (5 bases). The CDR3 runs to 16 residues. The V gene lost 7 bases and the J gene lost 6 bases, with 21 bases spanning the gap. CDR1 MDHEN and CDR2 SYDVKM come from the germline V gene. CDR3 coding DNA: TGTGCCAGCACCCCGAATCCCGGCCGGACACCCGGGGAGCTGTTTTTT. This translates into CASTPNPGRTPGELFF.

The chain links TRBV7-2 to TRBJ2-3; 9 positions agree with TRBD2. The V gene end was trimmed by 0 bases and the J gene end by 1 base; junction bases not matched to a gene: 2. The CDR3 consists of 16 residues. Germline CDR1 is SGHTA and CDR2 is FQGNSA. The CDR3 DNA sequence: TGTGCCAGCAGCTTAGCGCGGGGGGGTGGCACAGATACGCAGTATTTT. Encoded protein: CASSLARGGGTDTQYF.

The V and J genes are TRBV7-3 and TRBJ1-2, with D possibly matching TRBD1 (6 bases). The germline V gene has CDR1 SGHTA and CDR2 FQGTGA. Between the trimmed V and J ends, which lost 6 bases and 4 bases, there was a span of 12 bases. The CDR3 runs 13 residues. The CDR3 DNA sequence: TGTGCCAGCAGACCCGGACAGCCCTATGGCTACACCTTC. Its protein is CASRPGQPYGYTF.

There are a few counts of this clone. The chain couples TRBV27 to TRBJ2-7; 7 bases fit TRBD2. The CDR3 is made up of 21 amino acids. The ends lost 0 bases at V and 3 bases at J; junction bases unmatched: 23. The germline gives CDR1 MNHEY, CDR2 SMNVEV (reference sequence). This CDR3 is CASSLSPPWAGTTLGFYEQYF. In nucleotides, the CDR3 is TGTGCCAGCAGTTTATCTCCCCCTTGGGCCGGGACTACCCTTGGGTTCTACGAGCAGTACTTC.

The chain has TRBV5-1 and TRBJ2-1, with 13 bases fitting TRBD2. V dropped 4 bases and J dropped 9; count of bases not matched to a gene: 7. CDR3 length: 15 residues. CDR1 is SGHRS and CDR2 is YFSETQ in the germline V gene. This chain's CDR3 is CASSRTSGRAGEQFF. The CDR3 DNA sequence: TGCGCCAGCAGCCGTACTAGCGGGAGGGCGGGTGAGCAGTTCTTC.